This entry lists 4 T cell receptor beta chains sequenced from one sample in a study of cytomegalovirus exposure and HLA in healthy donors. PCR used 60 Vbeta primers and 13 Jbeta primers. Sequencing was performed with immunoSEQ multiplex PCR; in TCRdb, only in-frame clones are kept and a portion is missing. The sample table includes approximately 170,000 clones. Sequenced: PBMCs. The receptor source for this set is a young woman in good health and CMV-seropositive.

This sequence joins TRBV29-1 and TRBJ2-1; 8 nucleotides agree with TRBD1. CDR1 is SQVTM, CDR2 ANQGSEA, per germline. The CDR3 is made up of 18 amino acids. J gave up 0 bases and V 5 bases, and 15 bases lay outside the gene matches. This chain's CDR3 is CSVLGTGDTTLSYNEQFF. The CDR3 coding sequence is TGCAGCGTTTTGGGGACAGGCGATACAACCCTCTCCTACAATGAGCAGTTCTTC.

The chain couples TRBV10-3 to TRBJ2-7, with D possibly TRBD1 on 6 matching bases. V was clipped by 6 bases and J by 0 bases, with 12 bases between them. This CDR3 is built from 14 residues. The germline gives CDR1 ENHRY, CDR2 SYGVKD. The CDR3 sequence is CAIRDSHSSYEQYF. The CDR3 DNA reads as TGTGCCATCAGGGACAGCCACAGCTCCTACGAGCAGTACTTC.

This chain connects TRBV5-6 to TRBJ1-1; TRBD1 matches 10 bases. Germline CDR1 reads SGHDT; CDR2 reads YYEEEE. The CDR3 is 15 residues long. V shed 6 bases, J shed 6 bases, and the junction held 11 bases outside the gene matches. DNA for the CDR3: TGTGCCAGCACCATAGACGGGACAGGGGTCTCTGAAGCTTTCTTT. Translation: CASTIDGTGVSEAFF.

V and J are TRBV4-3 and TRBJ2-1; 7 bases are shared with TRBD1. The length of the CDR3 is 16 residues. V lost 1 base to trimming and J lost 0 bases; unmatched junction nucleotides: 3. Germline CDR1 is LGHNA and CDR2 is YSLEER. CDR3 DNA sequence: TGCGCCAGCAGCCAAGTAGGGACAGTCTCCTACAATGAGCAGTTCTTC. Protein sequence: CASSQVGTVSYNEQFF.